This T cell receptor beta chain was retrieved from a study of cytotoxic CD8 clonotypes in ibrutinib-treated CLL (dated by TCRdb to about 2021). At the level of the whole study: The cohort was composed of about 10 relapsed/refractory and fewer than 16 treatment-naive patients; IGHV unmutated status was identified in around 17 patients. Longitudinal samples were available for about 30% of the 86 trial participants. An average of around 250,000 productive templates and roughly 94,000 productive rearrangements was obtained per sample. Cryopreserved peripheral blood mononuclear cells were collected before treatment, at response, and at either disease progression or sustained remission. Partial responses were observed in 24 patients and complete responses in 2; after a median follow-up of 68 months, remission was maintained in 15 or so patients and progression was observed in about twelve. Every sample from remission and from progressive disease was obtained while the patients were still on ibrutinib. Samples at response were collected after a median of about twelve months of treatment, with a range of about 6 to 36 months. Results and caveats for the whole study, not just this receptor: At ibrutinib response clonality went up, during sustained remission it held steady, and at progression it dropped back toward baseline. At baseline, clonality was higher than in age-matched healthy donors and showed a strong correlation with circulating CD8+ T-cell counts. Public clonotypes were rare and either shrank or stayed stable during treatment, and the rise in clonality at ibrutinib response reflected expansion of private clonotypes. Lymph node repertoires were not examined, and the timing of sampling was not matched between patients in sustained remission and those whose disease progressed.

On a MiSeq, deep resolution sequencing aimed for a depth between 1 in 1 million and 1 in 200,000 T cells, with each clonotype covered around 10x on average. The immunoSEQ hsTCRB Kit was used to generate TCR beta libraries. On the authors' methods: Data were analyzed with ImmunoSEQ Data Assistant and ImmunoSEQ Analyzer, with V, D and J genes assigned per IMGT definitions. Clonality, which ranges from 0 to 1, was calculated by subtracting the normalized Shannon entropy of productive rearrangement frequencies from one. Only overrepresented clonotypes making up at least 0.05% of the repertoire of each patient were included in the public clonotype analysis. About a dozen age-matched healthy donor repertoires from immuneACCESS served as clonality controls. This is the immuneACCESS table as TCRdb keeps it, with only in-frame sequences that have V and J called. A part of the clones is gone; compared with another copy, unresolved V genes explain less than half, and the rest is unexplained. V, J and clone size are taken as reported in that table, and D and trimming were inferred from the DNA itself. In all, the sample holds around 150,000 clones, and roughly 86% of those were seen once. Clones ranked in the top ten supply around 2% of the sample.

V is cut by 6 bases and J by 3 bases, and the space between the germline ends is 9 bases. The CDR3 measures 12 amino acids from cysteine to phenylalanine. Only the CDR3 portion is preserved as DNA: 36 bases, with reading frame beginning at the first base. As encoded in the germline V gene, CDR1 is MDHEN while CDR2 is SYDVKM. Reading the label with the study, this specimen's time point is: approximately eleven months on ibrutinib. For TCR beta library preparation, about 2 micrograms of genomic DNA were extracted from the cryopreserved PBMCs. Longitudinal blood samples from CLL patients on ibrutinib monotherapy were analyzed using high-throughput TCR beta sequencing. The patients took part in an open-label, single-center phase 2 trial of ibrutinib monotherapy. About this clone itself: The antigen it binds to is not known. Base qualities are not recorded, but no much larger clone differs from it by a single base.

This sequence originates from a human donor with chronic lymphocytic leukemia. This receptor chain uses TRBV28 and TRBJ2-7; the D gene is perhaps TRBD1, on 5 matching bases. Here the sequenced sample was PBMCs, taken after 12 months of ibrutinib treatment. The CDR3 protein: CASSPDSYEQYF. The DNA reads TGTGCCAGCAGCCCTGACAGCTACGAGCAGTACTTC.